What follows are 17 T cell receptor beta chains derived from one specimen sequenced in a study of spatial heterogeneity in lung cancer. Described time point: sample taken at primary tumor resection. No cells were sorted before sequencing. The whole RNA sequenced was extracted from tumor, nontumor lung or frozen PBMC. TCRdb redid the calling of the 5' RACE reads with MiXCR, one entry per CDR3 protein. The data show 20,000 to 25,000 distinct CDR3 sequences, with 4.6% seen just once and around 7% held by the top ten. The source material was PBMCs, sampled at surgery. These receptors came from a male donor with early-stage non-small cell lung cancer.

At least ten counts were recorded for this clonotype. CDR3 residues: CASSKGTGRVNEQFF. The CDR3 coding sequence is TGTGCCAGTAGCAAGGGGACAGGAAGGGTCAATGAGCAGTTCTTC. V usage is TRBV19 and J usage is TRBJ2-1, with TRBD1 matching over 8 bases. The germline V gene has CDR1 LNHDA and CDR2 SQIVND (reference sequence). V gave up 6 bases and J gave up 6 bases; unmatched junction bases: 10. The CDR3 has 15 amino acids.

This clonotype was observed many times. The chain is built from TRBV29-1 and TRBJ1-1; unclear D gene. The germline V gene encodes CDR1 SQVTM and CDR2 ANQGSEA. V lost 7 bases to trimming and J lost 5 bases, with 17 bases between them. The CDR3 totals 13 residues. The CDR3: CSAVSGLSTEAFF. The CDR3 DNA is TGCAGCGCCGTGTCGGGGTTGAGTACTGAAGCTTTCTTT. Variable domain in full (rest from reference TRBV29-1 and TRBJ1-1): SAVISQKPSRDICQRGTSLTIQCQVDSQVTMMFWYRQQPGQSLTLIATANQGSEATYESGFVIDKFPISRPNLTFSTLTVSNMSPEDSSIYLCSAVSGLSTEAFFGQGTRLTVV.

This clonotype was picked up a small number of times. This chain links TRBV7-3 with TRBJ2-3, with 12 nucleotides matching TRBD2. This CDR3 has 16 amino acids. The trim removed 1 base at V and 4 bases at J, leaving 3 bases unmatched. The germline V gene has CDR1 SGHTA and CDR2 FQGTGA. The CDR3 region is CASSLMLAGGSDTQYF. As DNA, the CDR3 is TGTGCCAGCAGCTTAATGCTAGCGGGAGGGTCAGATACGCAGTATTTT. Looking up the rest from reference TRBV7-3 and TRBJ2-3 gives the full variable domain: GAGVSQTPSNKVTEKGKYVELRCDPISGHTALYWYRQSLGQGPEFLIYFQGTGAADDSGLPNDRFFAVRPEGSVSTLKIQRTERGDSAVYLCASSLMLAGGSDTQYFGPGTRLTVL.

The table lists this clonotype with many counts. The chain joins TRBV5-1 to TRBJ2-7; 7 positions match TRBD2. Germline V gene sequence: CDR1 SGHRS, CDR2 YFSETQ. Trimming removed 6 bases from V and 2 bases from J; junction bases left unmatched: 5. The CDR3 has 13 residues. CDR3 in DNA: TGCGCCAGCACGGCGGGAGACGCCTACGAGCAGTACTTC. This gives the protein CASTAGDAYEQYF.

Of note for this clonotype: A read error is possible here, since a much larger clone lies one base away. The chain links TRBV3-1 to TRBJ1-2; no definite D call. Germline CDR1 is LGHDT and CDR2 is YNNKEL (reference sequence). The CDR3 is 16 amino acids. The CDR3 sequence is CASSQDPGVTNYGYSF. CDR3 sequence (DNA): TGTGCCAGCAGCCAAGATCCCGGGGTTACAAACTATGGCTACAGCTTC.

This clonotype was recorded at least ten times. V and J are TRBV12-3 or TRBV12-4 and TRBJ1-4, with D uncertain. Between the trimmed V and J ends, which lost 3 bases and 8 bases, there was a span of 16 bases. There are 15 residues in the CDR3. Written as DNA, the CDR3 is TGTGCCAGCAGTTTTGTTTTAACAGTACGGGAAAAACTGTTTTTT. It is translated as CASSFVLTVREKLFF.

The table lists this clonotype with many counts. V gene TRBV9 combines with J gene TRBJ1-1, with D perhaps TRBD1 (5 bases). Looked up from germline, CDR1 is SGDLS and CDR2 is YYNGEE. Trimming pared 3 bases from V and 2 bases from J, leaving 11 bases between. This CDR3 has 14 residues. The CDR3 loop is CASSAQGSNTEAFF. The CDR3 DNA reads TGTGCCAGCAGCGCCCAGGGAAGCAACACTGAAGCTTTCTTT.

Ten or more counts support this clonotype. The chain links TRBV28 to TRBJ1-2, with 8 bases fitting TRBD1. CDR1 and CDR2 from the germline V gene are MDHEN and SYDVKM. This CDR3 is built from 16 residues. The ends lost 2 bases at V and 4 bases at J; junction bases unmatched: 9. DNA of the CDR3: TGTGCCAGCAGTTTACTTGGTGGACAGGGATCCTATGGCTACACCTTC. Protein product: CASSLLGGQGSYGYTF.

Relative to its sample, this clonotype is medium-sized. The J gene is TRBJ2-3, the V gene TRBV29-1; no reliable D call. CDR3 size: 13 residues. V lost 0 bases, J lost 4 bases, and 8 bases lay in between. Germline CDR1 is SQVTM and CDR2 is ANQGSEA. The CDR3 sequence: CSVEDRWADTQYF. In nucleotides, the CDR3 is TGCAGCGTTGAAGATAGGTGGGCAGATACGCAGTATTTT.

This clonotype is medium-sized within its sample. V gene TRBV6-2 or TRBV6-3 combines with J gene TRBJ2-1; D not resolved. Per the germline V gene, CDR1 is MNHEY and CDR2 is SVGEGT. The V and J ends lost 0 bases and 3 bases respectively, with 0 bases between them. CDR3 size: 12 residues. In DNA form, the CDR3 reads TGTGCCAGCAGTTACTCCTACAATGAGCAGTTCTTC. It specifies CASSYSYNEQFF.

This clonotype was picked up many times. The J gene is TRBJ2-7, the V gene TRBV18; 9 bases fit TRBD2. The CDR3 loop spans 14 amino acids. Germline assignment: CDR1 KGHSH and CDR2 LQKENI. J gave up 4 bases and V 3 bases, and 4 bases lay outside the gene matches. Here the CDR3 DNA reads TGTGCCAGCTCACCGAGGACTAGCGCTTACGAGCAGTACTTC. This translates into CASSPRTSAYEQYF.

This clonotype has a count of ten or more. This chain links TRBV28 with TRBJ2-3, with D perhaps TRBD1 or TRBD2 (6 bases each). V lost 3 bases, J lost 5 bases, and 15 bases lay in between. CDR1 is MDHEN and CDR2 is SYDVKM in the germline V gene. The CDR3 has 15 amino acids. CDR3 sequence reads: CASSLTGLGGDTQYF. The CDR3 bases are TGTGCCAGCAGTTTGACAGGTTTGGGGGGAGATACGCAGTATTTT.

This clonotype appeared many times. V usage is TRBV28 and J usage is TRBJ1-1, with D tentatively TRBD1 (5 bases). The CDR3 is made up of 13 amino acids. V shed 4 bases and J shed 8 bases, with 14 bases lying between them. Germline CDR1 and CDR2: MDHEN and SYDVKM. CDR3: CASSSGETREAFF. In nucleotides, the CDR3 is TGTGCCAGCAGTTCGGGGGAAACTAGGGAAGCTTTCTTT.

In this sample, this clonotype turned up many times. The chain employs TRBV10-3 and TRBJ2-1, with D possibly being TRBD2 (5 bases). Germline V gene data show CDR1 as ENHRY and CDR2 as SYGVKD. The CDR3 is 17 amino acids. The V end lost 3 bases, the J end lost 0 bases, and 15 bases lay between the germline ends. CDR3 in amino acids: CAISDVVAGSSYNEQFF. CDR3 coding DNA: TGTGCCATCAGTGACGTCGTGGCGGGTAGCTCCTACAATGAGCAGTTCTTC.

There are many counts of this clonotype. V gene TRBV19 combines with J gene TRBJ1-1; unclear D gene. The V gene lost 7 bases and the J gene lost 1 base, with 13 bases spanning the gap. The CDR3 length is 14 residues. CDR1 and CDR2 (germline): LNHDA, SQIVND (reference sequence). This CDR3 is CASKWPPPNTEAFF. The CDR3 DNA is TGTGCCAGTAAGTGGCCTCCTCCGAACACTGAAGCTTTCTTT.

This clonotype has ten or more counts. The chain couples TRBV5-4 to TRBJ2-3; no definite D call. Germline values: CDR1 SGHNT, CDR2 YYREEE (reference sequence). This CDR3 spans 12 amino acids. Trimming took off 0 bases at V and 6 bases at J, with 5 bases between the two ends. This CDR3 is CASSLDGDTQYF. The CDR3, as DNA: TGTGCCAGCAGCTTGGATGGCGATACGCAGTATTTT.

This clonotype was detected ten times or more. The gene calls are TRBV20-1 and TRBJ2-7; 8 nucleotides line up with TRBD2. V dropped 6 bases and J dropped 0; count of bases not matched to a gene: 13. Germline CDR1 and CDR2: DFQATT and SNEGSKA (reference sequence). The CDR3 consists of 16 residues. The chain's CDR3 is CSADQLTSGSSYEQYF. For the CDR3, the DNA is TGCAGTGCCGACCAGCTGACGAGCGGGAGCTCCTACGAGCAGTACTTC.